This T cell receptor (beta chain) was retrieved from a study of tumor-infiltrating lymphocytes in primary liver carcinoma. Study summary: Both sexes were represented among patients, who were 30 to 69 years old. Roughly 3.5 to 8 million productive TCRbeta reads were obtained per sample, with similar numbers across tissue types. Study-wide results and limits: No more than about 8-24% of top clones could be seen in all five tumor regions.

Constant-region priming of approximately 500 ng total RNA yielded TCR beta cDNA. Researchers made the TCR beta libraries by running three nested multiplex PCR rounds with slightly modified ARM-PCR. TRBV1-TRBV30 forward and Cbeta reverse primers drove the first two approximately 11-cycle rounds. TCRdb analysed the multiplex PCR reads with MiXCR anew, one entry per CDR3 protein. Found here are under 30,000 distinct CDR3 sequences, roughly 78% of them singletons; the top ten hold just over 45%. In regard to this clonotype: Its antigen is still unknown. An end of the junction does not agree with germline; a read error may underlie this.

Investigators took RNA and DNA out together from roughly 18-30 mg of unsorted bulk tissue. All patients had surgically resected primary liver carcinoma. Germline V lookup: CDR1 MNHNY, CDR2 SVGAGI (reference sequence). The CDR3 spans 16 residues. Sequencing input: liver tumor tissue from sampling region 3. Subset given: tumor region T3, left-lateral pole. The TCR comes from a man in his forties with primary liver carcinoma and hepatitis B virus infection. The chain is built from TRBV6-6 and TRBJ2-1; 8 nucleotides align to TRBD2. This CDR3 is CASSYPTSGKANEQFF. The CDR3 DNA is TGTGCCAGTAGTTACCCCACTAGCGGAAAAGCGAATGAGCAGTTCTTC.